These 13 T cell receptor beta chains were all obtained from the same sample, sequenced in a study of human T cells and chemical hapten exposure. Noted time point: pre-sensitization, week 0. Specified treatment: therapeutic diphenylcyclopropenone sensitization with weekly scalp DPC. TCRdb fed the RACE reads into MiXCR, producing one record per CDR3 protein. The top ten clones hold around 3.9% of a sample with tens of thousands of distinct CDR3 sequences, roughly 8.8% of them seen once. The source was whole blood, collected in connection with sensitization to the hapten diphenylcyclopropenone (DPC). These receptors were obtained from a woman in her thirties or forties with alopecia areata. Some clones in this sample may be carry-over from other donors' samples.

This clonotype appeared a few times. This rearrangement joins TRBV10-3 to TRBJ2-7, with D perhaps TRBD1 (6 bases). The germline CDR1 and CDR2 sequences are ENHRY and SYGVKD. The length of the CDR3 is 13 residues. Trimming cost V 4 bases and J 5 bases, with 12 bases left between them. For the CDR3, the DNA is TGTGCCATCAGTGGGGACAACCGGGACGAGCAGTACTTC. It translates to CAISGDNRDEQYF.

This clonotype appeared many times. The chain couples TRBV27 to TRBJ2-1; possibly TRBD2 for D (7 bases). Trimming took 3 bases from V and 6 from J, leaving 18 bases between them. Germline V gene lookup returns CDR1 MNHEY and CDR2 SMNVEV (reference sequence). The CDR3 totals 16 residues. In nucleotides, the CDR3 is TGTGCCAGCAGTTTCGGGAGTGGGGGGGCCGGCAATGAGCAGTTCTTC. Amino acids: CASSFGSGGAGNEQFF.

There are a few counts of this clonotype. This chain links TRBV5-1 with TRBJ2-2; D is undetermined. Germline assignment: CDR1 SGHRS and CDR2 YFSETQ. V was clipped by 2 bases and J by 6 bases, with 11 bases between them. The CDR3 totals 14 residues. The CDR3 nucleotides are TGCGCCAGCAGCTTTGAAGGGTTCCCCGGGGAGCTGTTTTTT. Encoded protein: CASSFEGFPGELFF.

The chain links TRBV6-6 to TRBJ2-3, with D possibly matching TRBD2 (6 bases). Germline CDR1 MNHNY, CDR2 SVGAGI (reference sequence). This CDR3 has 14 residues. Trimming removed 6 bases from V and 6 bases from J, with 16 bases in between. This CDR3 is CASREGPGTDTQYF. DNA for the CDR3: TGTGCCAGCAGGGAGGGTCCTGGAACGGATACGCAGTATTTT.

This clonotype was picked up a small number of times. This chain links TRBV7-6 with TRBJ1-3, with D uncertain. Trimming cost V 5 bases and J 2 bases, with 13 bases left between them. The CDR3 sequence is 15 residues long. Germline V CDR1 and CDR2: SGHVS, FNYEAQ. The CDR3 here is CASSPAGLAGNTIYF. The CDR3 nucleotides are TGTGCCAGCAGCCCCGCCGGGTTAGCTGGAAACACCATATATTTT.

This clonotype was seen only a few times. The chain has TRBV15 and TRBJ1-2, with D unclear. Germline lookup yields CDR1 LNHNV and CDR2 YYDKDF (reference sequence). V lost 1 base and J lost 7, with 10 bases in between. This CDR3 has 13 amino acids. This chain's CDR3 is CATSRGSGLGYTF. As DNA, the CDR3 is TGTGCCACCAGCAGAGGCTCAGGTCTTGGCTACACCTTC.

This clonotype appeared many times. The chain combines TRBV12-3 or TRBV12-4 with TRBJ2-1; TRBD1 aligns across 8 bases. Germline trimming cut 3 bases from V and 8 bases from J; bases unmatched to any gene: 6. The CDR3 sequence is 14 residues long. Here the CDR3 DNA reads TGTGCCAGCAGTTTCGGGACAGGAGACGATGAGCAGTTCTTC. Translated: CASSFGTGDDEQFF.

This clonotype showed up just a few times. The chain carries TRBV27 and TRBJ1-1; TRBD1 aligns across 8 bases. Losses at the gene ends were 2 bases for V and 10 bases for J; bases not matched to a gene: 6. From germline, CDR1 is MNHEY and CDR2 SMNVEV (reference sequence). This CDR3 comprises 13 residues. The CDR3 region is CASSLSTGGRAFF. In DNA, the CDR3 is TGTGCCAGCAGTTTAAGTACAGGGGGGAGAGCTTTCTTT.

This clonotype was counted at least ten times. The chain combines TRBV19 with TRBJ2-2; 7 nucleotides align to TRBD1. This CDR3 contains 15 residues. Looked up from germline, CDR1 is LNHDA and CDR2 is SQIVND (reference sequence). V lost 5 bases to trimming and J lost 6 bases; unmatched junction nucleotides: 9. The CDR3 here is CASSPGQVGAGELFF. CDR3 DNA sequence: TGTGCCAGTAGTCCCGGACAGGTTGGGGCCGGGGAGCTGTTTTTT.

This clonotype has at least ten counts. The J gene is TRBJ1-5, the V gene TRBV7-2; D uncertain. Trimming took off 3 bases at V and 0 bases at J, with 3 bases between the two ends. Germline lookup yields CDR1 SGHTA and CDR2 FQGNSA. This CDR3 is built from 13 residues. The CDR3 here is CASSFYSNQPQHF. CDR3 DNA sequence: TGTGCCAGCAGCTTTTATAGCAATCAGCCCCAGCATTTT.

V usage is TRBV28 and J usage is TRBJ2-7; 8 nucleotides agree with TRBD1. The V and J ends lost 6 bases and 3 bases, in that order; junction bases with no gene match: 7. Germline loops: CDR1 MDHEN, CDR2 SYDVKM. CDR3 length: 14 amino acids. The CDR3 DNA reads TGTGCCAGCAGCCCCCCGGACAGGGTCTACGAGCAGTACTTC. It codes for CASSPPDRVYEQYF.

This sequence joins TRBV5-4 and TRBJ1-5; 7 nucleotides line up with TRBD1. The ends lost 4 bases at V and 5 bases at J; junction bases unmatched: 9. The CDR3 runs to 15 residues. Germline values: CDR1 SGHNT, CDR2 YYREEE (reference sequence). The CDR3 nucleotides read TGTGCCAGCAGCCGCGGCGGGACAGAGGATCAGCCCCAGCATTTT. It specifies CASSRGGTEDQPQHF.

The sample holds many counts of this clonotype. The J gene is TRBJ1-2, the V gene TRBV4-1, with 7 bases identical to TRBD1. Trimming took 0 bases from V and 4 from J; bases not matched to a gene: 5. The CDR3 runs to 15 residues. Germline lookup yields CDR1 MGHRA and CDR2 YSYEKL. The CDR3 DNA reads as TGCGCCAGCAGCCAAGAATCCCGGACAGGCTATGGCTACACCTTC. Translated, it gives CASSQESRTGYGYTF.